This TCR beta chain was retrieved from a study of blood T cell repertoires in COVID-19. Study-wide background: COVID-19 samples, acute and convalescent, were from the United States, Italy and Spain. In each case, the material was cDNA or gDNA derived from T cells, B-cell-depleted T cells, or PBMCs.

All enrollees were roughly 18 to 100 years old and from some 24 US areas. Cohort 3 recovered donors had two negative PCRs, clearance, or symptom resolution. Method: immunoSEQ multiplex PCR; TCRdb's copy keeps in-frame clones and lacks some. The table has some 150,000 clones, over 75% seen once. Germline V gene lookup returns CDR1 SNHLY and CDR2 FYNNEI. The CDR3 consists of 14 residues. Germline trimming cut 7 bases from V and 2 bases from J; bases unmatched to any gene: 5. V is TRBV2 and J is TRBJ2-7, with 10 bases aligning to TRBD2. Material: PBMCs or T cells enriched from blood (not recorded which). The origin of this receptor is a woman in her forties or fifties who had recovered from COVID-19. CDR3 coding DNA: TGTGCCAGCACCGGCGGACTAGCGGCCTACGAGCAGTACTTC. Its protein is CASTGGLAAYEQYF.